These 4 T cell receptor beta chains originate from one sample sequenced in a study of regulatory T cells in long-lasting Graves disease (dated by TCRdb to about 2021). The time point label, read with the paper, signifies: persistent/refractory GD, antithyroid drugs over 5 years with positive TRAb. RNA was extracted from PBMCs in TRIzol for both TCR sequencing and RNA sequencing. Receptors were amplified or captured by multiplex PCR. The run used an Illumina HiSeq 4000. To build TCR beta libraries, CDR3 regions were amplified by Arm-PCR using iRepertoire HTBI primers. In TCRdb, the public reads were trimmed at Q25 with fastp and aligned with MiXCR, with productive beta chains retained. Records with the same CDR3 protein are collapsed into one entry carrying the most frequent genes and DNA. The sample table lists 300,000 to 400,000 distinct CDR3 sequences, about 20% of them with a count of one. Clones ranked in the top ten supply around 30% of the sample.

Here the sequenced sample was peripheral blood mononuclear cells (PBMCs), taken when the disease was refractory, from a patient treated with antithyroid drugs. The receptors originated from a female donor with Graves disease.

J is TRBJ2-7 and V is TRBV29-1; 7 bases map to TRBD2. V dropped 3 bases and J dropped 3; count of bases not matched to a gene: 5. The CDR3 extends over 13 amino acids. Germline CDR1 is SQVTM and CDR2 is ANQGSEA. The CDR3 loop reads CSVEAGEFYEQYF. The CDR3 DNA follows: TGCAGCGTTGAGGCGGGAGAGTTCTACGAGCAGTACTTC.

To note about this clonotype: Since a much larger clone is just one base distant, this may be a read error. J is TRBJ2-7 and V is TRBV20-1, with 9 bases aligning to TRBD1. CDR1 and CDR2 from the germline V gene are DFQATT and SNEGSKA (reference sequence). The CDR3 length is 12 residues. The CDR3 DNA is TGCAATGCCACGGACAGGGGCTACGAGCAGTACTTC. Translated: CNATDRGYEQYF.

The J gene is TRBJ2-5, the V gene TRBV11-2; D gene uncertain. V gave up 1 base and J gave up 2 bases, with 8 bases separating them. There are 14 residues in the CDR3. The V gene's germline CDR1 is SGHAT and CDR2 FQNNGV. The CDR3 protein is CASSLVLPQETQYF. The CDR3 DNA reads TGTGCCAGCAGCTTAGTTCTACCGCAAGAGACCCAGTACTTC.

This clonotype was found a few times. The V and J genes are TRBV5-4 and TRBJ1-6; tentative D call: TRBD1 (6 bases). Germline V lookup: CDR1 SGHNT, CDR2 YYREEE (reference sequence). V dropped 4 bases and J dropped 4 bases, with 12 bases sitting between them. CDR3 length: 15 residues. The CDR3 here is CASSLEGGYNSPLHF. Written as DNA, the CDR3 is TGTGCCAGCAGCCTAGAGGGGGGATATAATTCACCCCTCCACTTT.